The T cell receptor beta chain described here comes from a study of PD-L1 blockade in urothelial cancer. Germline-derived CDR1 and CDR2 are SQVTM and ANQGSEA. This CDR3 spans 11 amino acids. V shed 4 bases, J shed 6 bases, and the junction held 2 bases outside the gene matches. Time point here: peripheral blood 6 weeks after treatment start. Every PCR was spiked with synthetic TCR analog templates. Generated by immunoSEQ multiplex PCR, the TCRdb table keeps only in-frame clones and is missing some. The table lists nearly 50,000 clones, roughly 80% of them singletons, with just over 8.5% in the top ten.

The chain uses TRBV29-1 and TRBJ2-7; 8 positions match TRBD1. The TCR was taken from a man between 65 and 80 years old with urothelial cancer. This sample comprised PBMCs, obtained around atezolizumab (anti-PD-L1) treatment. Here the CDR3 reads CSVGQGFEQYF. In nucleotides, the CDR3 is TGCAGCGTTGGACAGGGGTTCGAGCAGTACTTC.